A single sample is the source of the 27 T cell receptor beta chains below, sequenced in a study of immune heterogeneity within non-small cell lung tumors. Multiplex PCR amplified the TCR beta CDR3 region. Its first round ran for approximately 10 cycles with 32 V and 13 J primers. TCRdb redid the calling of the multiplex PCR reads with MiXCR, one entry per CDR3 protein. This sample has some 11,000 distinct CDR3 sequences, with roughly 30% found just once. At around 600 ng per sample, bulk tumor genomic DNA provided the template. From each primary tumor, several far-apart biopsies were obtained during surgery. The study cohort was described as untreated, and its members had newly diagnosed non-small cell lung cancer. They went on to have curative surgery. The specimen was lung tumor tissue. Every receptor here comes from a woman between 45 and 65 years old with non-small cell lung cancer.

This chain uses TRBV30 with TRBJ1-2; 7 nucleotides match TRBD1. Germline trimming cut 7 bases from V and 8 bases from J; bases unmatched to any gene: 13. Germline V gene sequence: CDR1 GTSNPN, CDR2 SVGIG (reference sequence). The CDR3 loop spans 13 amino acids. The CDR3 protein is CASTDRDLWGYTF. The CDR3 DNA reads TGTGCCTCGACCGACAGGGACCTTTGGGGCTACACCTTC.

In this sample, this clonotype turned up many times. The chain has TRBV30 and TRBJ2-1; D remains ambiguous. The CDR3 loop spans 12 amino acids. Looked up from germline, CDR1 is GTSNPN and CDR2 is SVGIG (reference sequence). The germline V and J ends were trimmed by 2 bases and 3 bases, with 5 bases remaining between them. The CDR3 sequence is CAWSWRYNEQFF. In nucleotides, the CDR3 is TGTGCCTGGAGTTGGCGCTACAATGAGCAGTTCTTC.

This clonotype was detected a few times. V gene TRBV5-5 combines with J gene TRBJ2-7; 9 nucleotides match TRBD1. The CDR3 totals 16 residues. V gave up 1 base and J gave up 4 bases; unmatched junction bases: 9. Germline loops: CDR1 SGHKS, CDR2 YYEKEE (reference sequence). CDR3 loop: CASSLRSPGQGYEQYF. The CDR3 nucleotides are TGTGCCAGCAGCTTGAGGTCTCCGGGACAGGGATACGAGCAGTACTTC.

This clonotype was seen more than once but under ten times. CDR3 DNA sequence: TGCAGCTTTAGCGATTACTTCTACGAGCAGTACTTC. Translation: CSFSDYFYEQYF. The chain has TRBV20-1 and TRBJ2-7; the D gene is possibly TRBD2 (5 bases). CDR1 is DFQATT and CDR2 is SNEGSKA in the germline V gene (reference sequence). CDR3 length: 12 amino acids.

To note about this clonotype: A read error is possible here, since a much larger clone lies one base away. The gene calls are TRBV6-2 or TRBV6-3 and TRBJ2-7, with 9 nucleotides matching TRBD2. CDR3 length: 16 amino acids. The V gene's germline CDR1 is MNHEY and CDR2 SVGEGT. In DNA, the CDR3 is TGTGCCAGCAGTTACCTTAGCGGGAGAGTCTCCCACGAGCAGTACTTC. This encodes CASSYLSGRVSHEQYF.

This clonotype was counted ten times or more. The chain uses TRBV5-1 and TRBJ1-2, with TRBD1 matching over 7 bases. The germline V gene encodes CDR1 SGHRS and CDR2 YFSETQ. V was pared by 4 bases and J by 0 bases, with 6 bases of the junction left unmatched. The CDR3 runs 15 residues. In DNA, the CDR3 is TGCGCCAGCAGCATTGGACAGGCACCTAACTATGGCTACACCTTC. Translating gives CASSIGQAPNYGYTF. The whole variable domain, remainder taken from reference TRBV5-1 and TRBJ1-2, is KAGVTQTPRYLIKTRGQQVTLSCSPISGHRSVSWYQQTPGQGLQFLFEYFSETQRNKGNFPGRFSGRQFSNSRSEMNVSTLELGDSALYLCASSIGQAPNYGYTFGSGTRLTVV.

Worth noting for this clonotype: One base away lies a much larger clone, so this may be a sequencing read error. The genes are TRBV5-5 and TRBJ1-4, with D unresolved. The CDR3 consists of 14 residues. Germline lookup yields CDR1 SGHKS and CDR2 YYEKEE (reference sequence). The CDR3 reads CAISSGIHGEKLFF. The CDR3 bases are TGTGCCATCAGCTCCGGCATACACGGTGAAAAACTGTTTTTT.

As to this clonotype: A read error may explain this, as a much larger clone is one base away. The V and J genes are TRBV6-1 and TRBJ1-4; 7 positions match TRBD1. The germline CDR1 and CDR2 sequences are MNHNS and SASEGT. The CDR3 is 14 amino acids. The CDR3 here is CDSIQGGGNEKLFF. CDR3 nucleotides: TGTGACAGCATCCAGGGGGGGGGGAATGAAAAACTGTTTTTT.

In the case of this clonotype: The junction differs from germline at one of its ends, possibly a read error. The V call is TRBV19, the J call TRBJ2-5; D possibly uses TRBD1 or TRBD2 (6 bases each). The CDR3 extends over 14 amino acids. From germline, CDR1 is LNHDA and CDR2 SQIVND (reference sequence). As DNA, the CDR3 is TGTGCCAGTAGTAAACGGGGGCACCAAGAGAACCAGTACTTC. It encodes CASSKRGHQENQYF. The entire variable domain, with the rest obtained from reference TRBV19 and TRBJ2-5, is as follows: DGGITQSPKYLFRKEGQNVTLSCEQNLNHDAMYWYRQDPGQGLRLIYYSQIVNDFQKGDIAEGYSVSREKKESFPLTVTSAQKNPTAFYLCASSKRGHQENQYFGPGTRLLVL.

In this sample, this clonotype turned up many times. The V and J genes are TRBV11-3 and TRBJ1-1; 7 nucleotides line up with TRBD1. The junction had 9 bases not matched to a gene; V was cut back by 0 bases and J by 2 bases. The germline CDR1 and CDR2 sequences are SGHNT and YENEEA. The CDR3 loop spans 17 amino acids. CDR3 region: CASSLDYGGQPNTEAFF. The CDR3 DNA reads TGTGCCAGCAGCTTAGATTACGGGGGACAGCCAAACACTGAAGCTTTCTTT.

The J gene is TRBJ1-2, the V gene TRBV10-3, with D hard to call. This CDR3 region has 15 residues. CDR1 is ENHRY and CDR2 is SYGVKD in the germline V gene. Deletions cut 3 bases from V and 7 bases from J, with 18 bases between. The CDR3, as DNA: TGTGCCATCAGTGATAGGAATGTGGGGTCGGTTGGCTACACCTTC. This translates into CAISDRNVGSVGYTF.

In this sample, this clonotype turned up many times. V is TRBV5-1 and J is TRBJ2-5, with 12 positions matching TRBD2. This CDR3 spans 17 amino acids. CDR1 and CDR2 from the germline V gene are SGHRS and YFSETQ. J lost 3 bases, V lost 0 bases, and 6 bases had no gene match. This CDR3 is CASSLDPTSGGKETQYF. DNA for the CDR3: TGCGCCAGCAGCTTGGACCCAACTAGCGGGGGGAAAGAGACCCAGTACTTC.

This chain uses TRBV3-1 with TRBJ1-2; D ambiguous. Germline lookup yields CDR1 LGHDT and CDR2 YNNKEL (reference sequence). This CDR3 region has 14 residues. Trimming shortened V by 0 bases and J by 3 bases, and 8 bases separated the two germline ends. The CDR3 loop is CASSQEMTYYGYTF. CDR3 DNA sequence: TGTGCCAGCAGCCAAGAGATGACCTACTATGGCTACACCTTC.

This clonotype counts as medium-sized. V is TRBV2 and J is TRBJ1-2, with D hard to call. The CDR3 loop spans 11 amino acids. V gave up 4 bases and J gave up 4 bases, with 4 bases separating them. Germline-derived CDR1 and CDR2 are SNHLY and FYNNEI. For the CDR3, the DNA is TGTGCCAGCAGTGGGGGCTATGGCTACACCTTC. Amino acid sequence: CASSGGYGYTF.

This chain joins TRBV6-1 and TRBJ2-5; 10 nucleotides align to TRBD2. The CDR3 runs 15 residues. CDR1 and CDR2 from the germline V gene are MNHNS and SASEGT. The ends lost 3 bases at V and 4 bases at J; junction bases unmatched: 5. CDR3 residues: CASSEPAGGGETQYF. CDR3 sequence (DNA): TGTGCCAGCAGTGAGCCAGCGGGAGGGGGAGAGACCCAGTACTTC.

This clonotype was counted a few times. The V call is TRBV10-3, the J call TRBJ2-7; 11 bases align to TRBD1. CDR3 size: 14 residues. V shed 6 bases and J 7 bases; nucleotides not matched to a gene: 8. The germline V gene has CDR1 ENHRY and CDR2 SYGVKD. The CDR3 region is CAIRAGTGGREQYF. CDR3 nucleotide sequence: TGTGCCATCAGAGCCGGGACAGGGGGACGGGAGCAGTACTTC.

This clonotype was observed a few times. The DNA for the CDR3 is TGTGCCAGCAAAGGGGTAGTTGGGTCCAATCAGCCCCAGCATTTT. Its protein product is CASKGVVGSNQPQHF. The rearrangement uses TRBV6-1 and TRBJ1-5, with D possibly being TRBD1 (5 bases). V lost 7 bases and J 3 bases, leaving 16 bases between the germline ends. Germline V gene data show CDR1 as MNHNS and CDR2 as SASEGT. This CDR3 is 15 amino acids long.

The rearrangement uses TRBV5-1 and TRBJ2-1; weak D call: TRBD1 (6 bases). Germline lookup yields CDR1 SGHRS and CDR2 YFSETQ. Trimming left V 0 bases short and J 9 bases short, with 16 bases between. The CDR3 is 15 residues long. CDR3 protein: CASSLDNRVGSEQFF. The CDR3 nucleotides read TGCGCCAGCAGCTTGGATAACAGGGTGGGGAGTGAGCAGTTCTTC.

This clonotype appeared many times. In DNA, the CDR3 is TGTGCCCTTATGAGGGGGTACTACAATGAGCAGTTCTTC. It translates to CALMRGYYNEQFF. J is TRBJ2-1 and V is TRBV30, with TRBD1 as a possible D gene (6 bases). The CDR3 loop spans 13 amino acids. V lost 8 bases, J lost 3 bases, and 14 bases lay in between. Germline CDR1 reads GTSNPN; CDR2 reads SVGIG (reference sequence).

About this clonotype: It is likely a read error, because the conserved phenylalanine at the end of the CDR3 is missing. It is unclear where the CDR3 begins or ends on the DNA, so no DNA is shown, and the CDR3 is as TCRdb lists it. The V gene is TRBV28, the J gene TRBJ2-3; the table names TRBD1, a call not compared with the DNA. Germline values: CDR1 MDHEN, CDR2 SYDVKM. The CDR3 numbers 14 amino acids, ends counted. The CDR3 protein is CASSPVPYEQYFGP.

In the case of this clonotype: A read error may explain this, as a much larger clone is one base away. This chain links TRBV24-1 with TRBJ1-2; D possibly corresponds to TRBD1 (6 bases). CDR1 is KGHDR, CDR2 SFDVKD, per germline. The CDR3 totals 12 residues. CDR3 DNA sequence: TGTGCCAACAGTGATACAGGGTATGGCTACACCTTC. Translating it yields CANSDTGYGYTF.

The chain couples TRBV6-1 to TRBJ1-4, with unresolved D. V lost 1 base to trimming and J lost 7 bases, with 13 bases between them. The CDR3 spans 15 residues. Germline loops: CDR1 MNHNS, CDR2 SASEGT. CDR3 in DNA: TGTGCCAGCAGTGAAGGTGTGCTACTAATTGAAAAACTGTTTTTT. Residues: CASSEGVLLIEKLFF.

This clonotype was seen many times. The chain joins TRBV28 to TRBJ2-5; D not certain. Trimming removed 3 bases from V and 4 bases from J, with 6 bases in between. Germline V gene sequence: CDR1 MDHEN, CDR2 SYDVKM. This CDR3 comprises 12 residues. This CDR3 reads CASSLLLETQYF. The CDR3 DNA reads TGTGCCAGCAGTTTGTTGCTAGAGACCCAGTACTTC.

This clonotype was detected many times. The CDR3: CASSFQGTNQPQHF. CDR3 DNA: TGTGCCAGCAGCTTCCAGGGAACCAATCAGCCCCAGCATTTT. V gene TRBV7-9 combines with J gene TRBJ1-5; the D gene is possibly TRBD1 (5 bases). Per the germline V gene, CDR1 is SEHNR and CDR2 is FQNEAQ (reference sequence). Trimming cost V 3 bases and J 3 bases, with 9 bases left between them. CDR3 length: 14 residues.

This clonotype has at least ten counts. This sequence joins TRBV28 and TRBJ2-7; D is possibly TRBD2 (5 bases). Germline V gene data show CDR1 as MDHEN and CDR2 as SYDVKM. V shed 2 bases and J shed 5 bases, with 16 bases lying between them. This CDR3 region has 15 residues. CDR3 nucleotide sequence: TGTGCCAGCAGTTTAGGAGGACCACGAAGCAACGAGCAGTACTTC. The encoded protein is CASSLGGPRSNEQYF.

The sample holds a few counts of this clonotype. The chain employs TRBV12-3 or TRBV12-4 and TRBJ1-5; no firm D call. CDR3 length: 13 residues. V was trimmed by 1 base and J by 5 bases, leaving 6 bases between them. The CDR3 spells CASSLGVHQPQHF. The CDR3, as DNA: TGTGCCAGCAGTTTAGGGGTGCATCAGCCCCAGCATTTT.

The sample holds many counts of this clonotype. CDR3: CASSFRDRSEKLFF. CDR3 nucleotides: TGTGCCAGCAGTTTTCGGGACAGATCCGAAAAACTGTTTTTT. The chain has TRBV27 and TRBJ1-4; 7 nucleotides agree with TRBD1. Germline V lookup: CDR1 MNHEY, CDR2 SMNVEV (reference sequence). CDR3 length: 14 amino acids. J gave up 8 bases and V 3 bases, and 6 bases lay outside the gene matches.